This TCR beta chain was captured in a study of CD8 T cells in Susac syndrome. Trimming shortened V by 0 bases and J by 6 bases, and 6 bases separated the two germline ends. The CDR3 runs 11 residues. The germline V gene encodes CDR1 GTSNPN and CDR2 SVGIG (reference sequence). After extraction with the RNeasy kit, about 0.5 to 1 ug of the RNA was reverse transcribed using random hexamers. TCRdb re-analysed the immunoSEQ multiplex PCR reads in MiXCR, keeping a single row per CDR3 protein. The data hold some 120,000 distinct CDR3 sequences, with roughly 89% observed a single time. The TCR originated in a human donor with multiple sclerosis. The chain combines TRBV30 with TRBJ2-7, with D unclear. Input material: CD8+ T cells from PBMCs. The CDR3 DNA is TGTGCCTGGAGTGTACTGGCCGAGCAGTACTTC. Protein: CAWSVLAEQYF.